This T cell receptor beta chain is from a study of blood T cell repertoires in COVID-19. Looking at the study overall: Collection of acute and convalescent COVID-19 samples took place in the United States, Italy and Spain.

This CDR3 spans 15 amino acids. CDR1 MGHRA and CDR2 YSYEKL come from the germline V gene. V lost 3 bases, J lost 0 bases, and 4 bases stayed unmatched. All enrollees were roughly 18 to 95 years old and from about 25 US areas. Exposed study participants had met a COVID-19 case within 2 weeks before entry. This table comes from immunoSEQ multiplex PCR, and its TCRdb copy is limited to in-frame clones, with some not included. The sample comprises more than 150,000 clones, 80% of which are singletons, and roughly an eighth rests with the top ten. The sequence was obtained from a man aged 60-69 years who had been exposed to COVID-19. The genes are TRBV4-1 and TRBJ2-7, with 8 bases that match TRBD1. Sequencing was done on a sample of PBMCs or T cells enriched from blood (not recorded which). CDR3 region: CASSQTGARSYEQYF. The CDR3 bases are TGCGCCAGCAGCCAGACAGGGGCCCGCTCCTACGAGCAGTACTTC.